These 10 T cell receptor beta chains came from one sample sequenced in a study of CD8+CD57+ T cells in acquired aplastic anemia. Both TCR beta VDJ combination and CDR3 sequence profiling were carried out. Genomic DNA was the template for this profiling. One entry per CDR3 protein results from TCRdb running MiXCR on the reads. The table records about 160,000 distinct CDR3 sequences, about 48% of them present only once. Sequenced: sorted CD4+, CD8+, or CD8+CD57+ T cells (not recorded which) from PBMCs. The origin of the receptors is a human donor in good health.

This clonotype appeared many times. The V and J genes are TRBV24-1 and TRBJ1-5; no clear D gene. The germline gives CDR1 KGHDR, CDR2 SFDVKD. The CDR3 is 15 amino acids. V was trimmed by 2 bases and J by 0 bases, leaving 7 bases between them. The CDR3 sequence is CATSDSGFSNQPQHF. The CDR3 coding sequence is TGTGCCACCAGTGATTCGGGATTTAGCAATCAGCCCCAGCATTTT.

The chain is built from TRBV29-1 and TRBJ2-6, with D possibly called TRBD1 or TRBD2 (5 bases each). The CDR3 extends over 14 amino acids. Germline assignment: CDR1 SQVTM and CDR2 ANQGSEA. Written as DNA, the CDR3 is TGCAGTGCCGGGACGAGCTCTGGGGCCAACGTCCTGACTTTC. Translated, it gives CSAGTSSGANVLTF.

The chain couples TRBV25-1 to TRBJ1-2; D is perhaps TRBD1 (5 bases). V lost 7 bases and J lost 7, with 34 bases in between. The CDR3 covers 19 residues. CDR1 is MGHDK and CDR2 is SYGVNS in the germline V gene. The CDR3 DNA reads TGTGCCAGCACCGAAGTATGGCCGCATTTCTACAGCGAGGGGTCTGGCTACACCTTC. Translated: CASTEVWPHFYSEGSGYTF.

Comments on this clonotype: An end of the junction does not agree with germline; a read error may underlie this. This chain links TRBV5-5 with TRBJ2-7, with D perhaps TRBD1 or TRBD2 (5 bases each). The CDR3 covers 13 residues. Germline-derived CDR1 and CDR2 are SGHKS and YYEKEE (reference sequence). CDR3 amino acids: CASSLAPGTEQYF. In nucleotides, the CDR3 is TGTGCCAGCAGCTTGGCCCCAGGGACCGAGCAATACTTC.

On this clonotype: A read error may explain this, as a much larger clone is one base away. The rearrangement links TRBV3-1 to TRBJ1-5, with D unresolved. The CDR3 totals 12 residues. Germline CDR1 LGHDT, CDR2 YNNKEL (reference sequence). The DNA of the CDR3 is TGTGCCAGCGGCCAAGACCGCCAGCCCCAGCATTTT. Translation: CASGQDRQPQHF.

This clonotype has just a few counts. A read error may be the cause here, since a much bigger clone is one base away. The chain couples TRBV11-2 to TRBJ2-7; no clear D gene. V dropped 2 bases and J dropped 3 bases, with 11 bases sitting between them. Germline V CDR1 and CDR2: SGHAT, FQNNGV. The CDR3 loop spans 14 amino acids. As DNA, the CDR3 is TGTGCCAGCAGCTTATCACAGTCCTACTACGAGCAGTACTTC. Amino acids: CASSLSQSYYEQYF.

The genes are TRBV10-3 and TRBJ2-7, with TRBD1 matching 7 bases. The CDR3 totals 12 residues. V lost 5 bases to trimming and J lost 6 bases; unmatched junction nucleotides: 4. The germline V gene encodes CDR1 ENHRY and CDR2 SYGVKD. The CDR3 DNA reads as TGTGCCATCAGTCCTGGACAGGCCGAGCAGTACTTC. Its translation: CAISPGQAEQYF.

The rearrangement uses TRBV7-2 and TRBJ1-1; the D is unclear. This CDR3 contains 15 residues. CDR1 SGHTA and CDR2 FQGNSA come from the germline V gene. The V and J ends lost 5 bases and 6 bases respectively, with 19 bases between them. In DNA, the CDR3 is TGTGCCAGCAGCATTCGTCAGACGGGTAAACCTGAAGCTTTCTTT. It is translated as CASSIRQTGKPEAFF. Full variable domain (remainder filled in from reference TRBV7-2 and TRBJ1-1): GAGVSQSPSNKVTEKGKDVELRCDPISGHTALYWYRQSLGQGLEFLIYFQGNSAPDKSGLPSDRFSAERTGGSVSTLTIQRTQQEDSAVYLCASSIRQTGKPEAFFGQGTRLTVV.

The chain's CDR3 is CSASWTDYGYTF. The CDR3, as DNA: TGCAGTGCCTCATGGACGGATTATGGCTACACCTTC. The rearrangement uses TRBV20-1 and TRBJ1-2; no clear D gene. Trimming took off 6 bases at V and 5 bases at J, with 13 bases between the two ends. Germline CDR1 reads DFQATT; CDR2 reads SNEGSKA (reference sequence). The CDR3 totals 12 residues.

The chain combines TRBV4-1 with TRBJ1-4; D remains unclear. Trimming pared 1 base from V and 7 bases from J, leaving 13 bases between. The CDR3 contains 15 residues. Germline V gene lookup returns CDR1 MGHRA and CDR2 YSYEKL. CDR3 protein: CASSQVLGYSEKLFF. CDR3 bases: TGCGCCAGCAGCCAAGTGTTGGGTTATAGTGAAAAACTGTTTTTT.